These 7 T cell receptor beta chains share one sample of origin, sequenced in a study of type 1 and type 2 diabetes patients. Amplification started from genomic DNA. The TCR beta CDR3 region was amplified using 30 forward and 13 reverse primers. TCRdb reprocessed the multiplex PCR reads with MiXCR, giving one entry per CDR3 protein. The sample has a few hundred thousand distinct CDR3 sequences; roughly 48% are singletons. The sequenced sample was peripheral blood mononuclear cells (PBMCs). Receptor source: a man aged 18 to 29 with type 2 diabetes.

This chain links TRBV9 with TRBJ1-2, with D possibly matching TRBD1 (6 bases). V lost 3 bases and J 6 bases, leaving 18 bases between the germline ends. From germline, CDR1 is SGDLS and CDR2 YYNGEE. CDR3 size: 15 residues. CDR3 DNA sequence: TGTGCCAGCAGCGCATCGTGGGGGGGGCGCGATGGCTACACCTTC. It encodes CASSASWGGRDGYTF.

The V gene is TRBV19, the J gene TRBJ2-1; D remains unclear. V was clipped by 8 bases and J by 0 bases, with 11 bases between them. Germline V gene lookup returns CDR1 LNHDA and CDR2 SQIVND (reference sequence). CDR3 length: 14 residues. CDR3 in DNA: TGTGCCAGTGCGCCGCTGAGCTCCTACAATGAGCAGTTCTTC. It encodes CASAPLSSYNEQFF.

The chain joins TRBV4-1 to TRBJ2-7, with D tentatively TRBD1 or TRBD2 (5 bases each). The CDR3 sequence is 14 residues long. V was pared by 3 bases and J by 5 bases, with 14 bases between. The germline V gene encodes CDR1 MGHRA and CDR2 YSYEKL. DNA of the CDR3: TGCGCCAGCAGCCAGGTCAGGGAGTCCGACGAGCAGTACTTC. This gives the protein CASSQVRESDEQYF.

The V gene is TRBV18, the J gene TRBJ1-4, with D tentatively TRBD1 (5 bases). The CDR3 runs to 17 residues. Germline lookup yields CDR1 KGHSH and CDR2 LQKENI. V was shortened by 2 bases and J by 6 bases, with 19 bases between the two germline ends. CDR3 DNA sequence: TGTGCCAGCTCACCAGCGAGGACATCTGTTTCTGATGAAAAACTGTTTTTT. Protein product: CASSPARTSVSDEKLFF.

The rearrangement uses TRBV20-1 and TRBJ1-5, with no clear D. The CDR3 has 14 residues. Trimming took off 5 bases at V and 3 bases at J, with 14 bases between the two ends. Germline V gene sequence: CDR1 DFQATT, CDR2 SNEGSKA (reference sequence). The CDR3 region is CSAGVGPFNQPQHF. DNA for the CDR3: TGCAGTGCTGGGGTTGGGCCCTTCAATCAGCCCCAGCATTTT.

The CDR3 region has the DNA TGCAGTGCTAGAGGGCACACTAACTATGGCTACACCTTC. Its protein is CSARGHTNYGYTF. The rearrangement uses TRBV20-1 and TRBJ1-2; D not resolved. The CDR3 runs 13 residues. V was trimmed by 1 base and J by 0 bases, leaving 6 bases between them. Germline values: CDR1 DFQATT, CDR2 SNEGSKA (reference sequence).

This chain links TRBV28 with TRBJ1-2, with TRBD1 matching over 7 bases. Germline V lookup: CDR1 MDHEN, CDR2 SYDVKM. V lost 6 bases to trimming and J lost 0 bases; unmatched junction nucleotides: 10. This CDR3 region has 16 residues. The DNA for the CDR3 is TGTGCCAGCAGCACGCTGACAGGGTCGGCTAACTATGGCTACACCTTC. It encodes CASSTLTGSANYGYTF.